This is a list of T cell receptor beta chains from one sample in a study of CD8+ T cells in alopecia areata. Measured with immunoSEQ multiplex PCR; TCRdb has only the in-frame clones, and not every one. This sample has over 85,000 clones, with 40% to 55% found just once. The sequencing sample was made of CD4+ T cells sorted from blood. The receptors were sampled from a human donor with alopecia areata. Both conserved end residues are part of each CDR3. The D gene is left open where the match is weak. Clone size is not always given. Where it is, it says once, few, many or a class for expanded clones.

d_call: TRBD2; clone_size: few; j_call: TRBJ2-1; v_call: TRBV5-1; cdr3_aa: CASSLVSGSSYNEQFF; cdr3_nt: TGCGCCAGCAGCTTGGTTAGCGGGAGCTCCTACAATGAGCAGTTCTTC
d_call: -; clone_size: -; j_call: TRBJ2-1; v_call: TRBV28; cdr3_aa: CASSPAPPRRDNEQFF; cdr3_nt: TGTGCCAGCAGCCCAGCACCACCACGCAGGGACAATGAGCAGTTCTTC
d_call: -; clone_size: few; j_call: TRBJ1-2; v_call: TRBV28; cdr3_aa: CASSFVSRTYTF; cdr3_nt: TGTGCCAGCAGTTTCGTAAGCAGGACCTACACCTTC
d_call: TRBD2; clone_size: -; j_call: TRBJ2-7; v_call: TRBV10-2; cdr3_aa: CASSLLAGDFYEQYF; cdr3_nt: TGCGCCAGCAGCCTCTTAGCGGGAGATTTCTACGAGCAGTACTTC
d_call: TRBD2; clone_size: -; j_call: TRBJ2-1; v_call: TRBV30; cdr3_aa: CAWEQKGLAGGEQFF; cdr3_nt: TGTGCCTGGGAACAGAAAGGACTAGCGGGAGGGGAGCAGTTCTTC
d_call: -; clone_size: few; j_call: TRBJ2-3; v_call: TRBV29-1; cdr3_aa: CSVGPGSSTDTQYF; cdr3_nt: TGCAGCGTTGGGCCGGGGAGTAGCACAGATACGCAGTATTTT
d_call: -; clone_size: -; j_call: TRBJ2-1; v_call: TRBV7-2; cdr3_aa: CASSPMVAGEQFF; cdr3_nt: TGTGCCAGCAGCCCTATGGTAGCCGGTGAGCAGTTCTTC
d_call: TRBD2; clone_size: -; j_call: TRBJ2-1; v_call: TRBV30; cdr3_aa: CAWSPSGVVGEQFF; cdr3_nt: TGTGCCTGGAGTCCCAGCGGGGTGGTTGGTGAGCAGTTCTTC
d_call: TRBD2; clone_size: few; j_call: TRBJ2-1; v_call: TRBV5-1; cdr3_aa: CASSDITSGGYNEQFF; cdr3_nt: TGCGCCAGCAGCGATATTACTAGCGGGGGCTACAATGAGCAGTTCTTC
d_call: -; clone_size: -; j_call: TRBJ2-3; v_call: TRBV29-1; cdr3_aa: CSVLSDTQYF; cdr3_nt: TGCAGCGTTCTTTCGGATACGCAGTATTTT
d_call: -; clone_size: few; j_call: TRBJ1-1; v_call: TRBV6-5; cdr3_aa: CASRVRGNTEAFF; cdr3_nt: TGTGCCAGCAGGGTTCGGGGGAACACTGAAGCTTTCTTT
d_call: TRBD1; clone_size: -; j_call: TRBJ2-3; v_call: TRBV5-1; cdr3_aa: CASSLDPGQGAADTQYF; cdr3_nt: TGCGCCAGCAGCTTGGATCCGGGACAGGGGGCTGCAGATACGCAGTATTTT
d_call: -; clone_size: few; j_call: TRBJ2-5; v_call: TRBV7-9; cdr3_aa: CASSFLEKTQETQYF; cdr3_nt: TGTGCCAGCAGCTTTCTTGAAAAAACACAAGAGACCCAGTACTTC
d_call: TRBD2; clone_size: few; j_call: TRBJ2-2; v_call: TRBV29-1; cdr3_aa: CSVVASGGGDTGELFF; cdr3_nt: TGCAGCGTTGTTGCTAGCGGTGGGGGAGACACCGGGGAGCTGTTTTTT
d_call: TRBD2; clone_size: -; j_call: TRBJ2-1; v_call: TRBV27; cdr3_aa: CASSPQAGVSRNEQFF; cdr3_nt: TGTGCCAGCAGTCCCCAAGCGGGAGTAAGTCGCAATGAGCAGTTCTTC
d_call: TRBD2; clone_size: -; j_call: TRBJ2-5; v_call: TRBV6-5; cdr3_aa: CASSPLVSGVGTQYF; cdr3_nt: TGTGCCAGCAGCCCTTTAGTGAGCGGGGTAGGGACCCAGTACTTC
d_call: -; clone_size: -; j_call: TRBJ2-3; v_call: TRBV6-5; cdr3_aa: CASSAGRERTDTQYF; cdr3_nt: TGTGCCAGCAGCGCCGGACGGGAGCGAACAGATACGCAGTATTTT
d_call: -; clone_size: -; j_call: TRBJ2-5; v_call: TRBV5-1; cdr3_aa: CASSLESGRAETQYF; cdr3_nt: TGCGCCAGCAGCTTGGAGAGCGGAAGGGCGGAGACCCAGTACTTC
d_call: -; clone_size: -; j_call: TRBJ1-5; v_call: TRBV30; cdr3_aa: CAWKLAGDQPQHF; cdr3_nt: TGTGCCTGGAAGTTGGCAGGGGATCAGCCCCAGCATTTT
d_call: -; clone_size: -; j_call: TRBJ2-7; v_call: TRBV2; cdr3_aa: CASTYTGLQQQYF; cdr3_nt: TGTGCCAGCACCTACACGGGGTTGCAGCAGCAGTACTTC
d_call: -; clone_size: few; j_call: TRBJ1-2; v_call: TRBV29-1; cdr3_aa: CSVEAGTYGYTF; cdr3_nt: TGCAGCGTTGAGGCGGGGACCTATGGCTACACCTTC
d_call: TRBD2; clone_size: -; j_call: TRBJ2-5; v_call: TRBV19; cdr3_aa: CASSATGTIGETQYF; cdr3_nt: TGTGCCAGTAGCGCCACTGGGACTATTGGAGAGACCCAGTACTTC
d_call: -; clone_size: -; j_call: TRBJ1-4; v_call: TRBV29-1; cdr3_aa: CSVGMTAEKLFF; cdr3_nt: TGCAGCGTTGGAATGACGGCGGAAAAACTGTTTTTT
d_call: -; clone_size: -; j_call: TRBJ1-3; v_call: TRBV30; cdr3_aa: CAWSTGNTIYF; cdr3_nt: TGTGCCTGGAGTACCGGAAACACCATATATTTT
d_call: TRBD2; clone_size: -; j_call: TRBJ2-7; v_call: TRBV2; cdr3_aa: CASSEGLPSEQYF; cdr3_nt: TGTGCCAGCAGTGAGGGACTACCTTCCGAGCAGTACTTC
d_call: -; clone_size: once; j_call: TRBJ2-4; v_call: TRBV20-1; cdr3_aa: CSASTRNIQYF; cdr3_nt: TGCAGTGCTAGTACTAGAAACATTCAGTACTTC
d_call: TRBD2; clone_size: -; j_call: TRBJ2-1; v_call: TRBV5-1; cdr3_aa: CASSSTSGRAYNNEQFF; cdr3_nt: TGCGCCAGCAGCTCGACTAGCGGGAGGGCCTATAACAATGAGCAGTTCTTC
d_call: TRBD2; clone_size: once; j_call: TRBJ2-7; v_call: TRBV5-6; cdr3_aa: CASSLVTGGQYF; cdr3_nt: TGTGCCAGCAGCTTGGTAACGGGAGGGCAGTACTTC
d_call: TRBD2; clone_size: few; j_call: TRBJ2-7; v_call: TRBV29-1; cdr3_aa: CSVAGTSGYEQYF; cdr3_nt: TGCAGCGTTGCGGGGACTAGCGGCTACGAGCAGTACTTC
d_call: -; clone_size: -; j_call: TRBJ1-1; v_call: TRBV29-1; cdr3_aa: CSASTLGRNTEAFF; cdr3_nt: TGCAGCGCCTCAACCCTCGGGAGGAACACTGAAGCTTTCTTT
d_call: TRBD2; clone_size: many; j_call: TRBJ2-1; v_call: TRBV18; cdr3_aa: CASSPGLEGNEQFF; cdr3_nt: TGTGCCAGCTCGCCGGGACTAGAGGGCAATGAGCAGTTCTTC
d_call: -; clone_size: few; j_call: TRBJ2-1; v_call: TRBV9; cdr3_aa: CASSASRTDYNEQFF; cdr3_nt: TGTGCCAGCAGCGCAAGCAGGACTGACTACAATGAGCAGTTCTTC
d_call: -; clone_size: -; j_call: TRBJ1-3; v_call: TRBV29-1; cdr3_aa: CSAKRGAGNTIYF; cdr3_nt: TGCAGCGCAAAAAGGGGAGCTGGAAACACCATATATTTT
d_call: TRBD1; clone_size: few; j_call: TRBJ1-1; v_call: TRBV6-5; cdr3_aa: CASSYPTGAAFF; cdr3_nt: TGTGCCAGCAGTTACCCGACAGGGGCGGCTTTCTTT
d_call: -; clone_size: few; j_call: TRBJ2-3; v_call: TRBV29-1; cdr3_aa: CSVHVSKDTQYF; cdr3_nt: TGCAGCGTTCACGTTAGTAAAGATACGCAGTATTTT
d_call: -; clone_size: -; j_call: TRBJ2-1; v_call: TRBV29-1; cdr3_aa: CSVDTVGINEQFF; cdr3_nt: TGCAGCGTCGACACAGTAGGGATCAATGAGCAGTTCTTC
d_call: -; clone_size: -; j_call: TRBJ1-5; v_call: TRBV2; cdr3_aa: CASSGDQPQHF; cdr3_nt: TGTGCCAGCAGCGGGGATCAGCCCCAGCATTTT
d_call: -; clone_size: -; j_call: TRBJ1-2; v_call: TRBV29-1; cdr3_aa: CSVEVSNYGYTF; cdr3_nt: TGCAGCGTTGAAGTCAGCAACTATGGCTACACCTTC
d_call: -; clone_size: -; j_call: TRBJ1-1; v_call: TRBV18; cdr3_aa: CASSQGSGSSEAFF; cdr3_nt: TGTGCCAGCTCCCAAGGCTCGGGAAGTTCTGAAGCTTTCTTT
d_call: TRBD1; clone_size: once; j_call: TRBJ2-5; v_call: TRBV30; cdr3_aa: CAWGTGNVETQYF; cdr3_nt: TGTGCCTGGGGGACAGGGAATGTAGAGACCCAGTACTTC
d_call: TRBD2; clone_size: many; j_call: TRBJ2-2; v_call: TRBV29-1; cdr3_aa: CSVGGGSQRTGELFF; cdr3_nt: TGCAGCGTTGGCGGGGGGTCCCAACGCACCGGGGAGCTGTTTTTT
d_call: -; clone_size: few; j_call: TRBJ2-7; v_call: TRBV2; cdr3_aa: CASSERSGVPYEQYF; cdr3_nt: TGTGCCAGCAGTGAAAGGTCGGGGGTCCCCTACGAGCAGTACTTC
d_call: -; clone_size: few; j_call: TRBJ1-1; v_call: TRBV2; cdr3_aa: CASRDEGLQAFF; cdr3_nt: TGTGCCAGCAGGGACGAGGGCCTTCAAGCTTTCTTT
d_call: TRBD1; clone_size: once; j_call: TRBJ2-5; v_call: TRBV7-2; cdr3_aa: CASSLTGTAQETQYF; cdr3_nt: TGTGCCAGCAGCCTAACCGGGACAGCGCAAGAGACCCAGTACTTC
d_call: -; clone_size: -; j_call: TRBJ2-7; v_call: TRBV6-5; cdr3_aa: CASGRTESSYEQYF; cdr3_nt: TGTGCCAGCGGACGGACAGAGTCTTCCTACGAGCAGTACTTC
d_call: TRBD2; clone_size: many; j_call: TRBJ2-5; v_call: TRBV10-3; cdr3_aa: CAISESGTSGRRNTQYF; cdr3_nt: TGTGCCATCAGTGAGTCTGGGACTAGCGGGCGACGCAACACCCAGTACTTC
d_call: -; clone_size: -; j_call: TRBJ2-3; v_call: TRBV5-1; cdr3_aa: CASSLAGSDTQYF; cdr3_nt: TGCGCCAGCAGCTTGGCAGGGTCAGATACGCAGTATTTT
d_call: -; clone_size: -; j_call: TRBJ2-4; v_call: TRBV29-1; cdr3_aa: CSVEEGSFQYF; cdr3_nt: TGCAGCGTTGAAGAAGGGTCATTTCAGTACTTC
d_call: TRBD2; clone_size: -; j_call: TRBJ2-4; v_call: TRBV29-1; cdr3_aa: CSGGTSGGAQYF; cdr3_nt: TGCAGCGGAGGGACTAGCGGGGGGGCTCAGTACTTC